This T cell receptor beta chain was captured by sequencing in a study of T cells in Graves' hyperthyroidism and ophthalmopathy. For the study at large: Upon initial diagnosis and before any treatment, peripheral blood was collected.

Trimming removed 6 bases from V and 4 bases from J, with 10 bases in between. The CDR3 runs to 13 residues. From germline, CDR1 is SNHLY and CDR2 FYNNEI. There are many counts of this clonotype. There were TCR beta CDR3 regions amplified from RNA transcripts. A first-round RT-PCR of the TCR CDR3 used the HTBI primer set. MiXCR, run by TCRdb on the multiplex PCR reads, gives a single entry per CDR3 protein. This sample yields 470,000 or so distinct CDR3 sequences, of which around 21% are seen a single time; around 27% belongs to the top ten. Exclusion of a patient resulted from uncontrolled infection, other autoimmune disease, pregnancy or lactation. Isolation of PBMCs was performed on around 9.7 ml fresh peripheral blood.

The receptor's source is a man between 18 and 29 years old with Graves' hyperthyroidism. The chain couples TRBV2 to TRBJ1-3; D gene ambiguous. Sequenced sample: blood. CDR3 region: CASRMDGGNTIYF. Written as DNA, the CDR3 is TGTGCCAGCAGGATGGACGGAGGAAACACCATATATTTT. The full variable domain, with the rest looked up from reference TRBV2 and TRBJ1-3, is EPEVTQTPSHQVTQMGQEVILRCVPISNHLYFYWYRQILGQKVEFLVSFYNNEISEKSEIFDDQFSVERPDGSNFTLKIRSTKLEDSAMYFCASRMDGGNTIYFGEGSWLTVV.